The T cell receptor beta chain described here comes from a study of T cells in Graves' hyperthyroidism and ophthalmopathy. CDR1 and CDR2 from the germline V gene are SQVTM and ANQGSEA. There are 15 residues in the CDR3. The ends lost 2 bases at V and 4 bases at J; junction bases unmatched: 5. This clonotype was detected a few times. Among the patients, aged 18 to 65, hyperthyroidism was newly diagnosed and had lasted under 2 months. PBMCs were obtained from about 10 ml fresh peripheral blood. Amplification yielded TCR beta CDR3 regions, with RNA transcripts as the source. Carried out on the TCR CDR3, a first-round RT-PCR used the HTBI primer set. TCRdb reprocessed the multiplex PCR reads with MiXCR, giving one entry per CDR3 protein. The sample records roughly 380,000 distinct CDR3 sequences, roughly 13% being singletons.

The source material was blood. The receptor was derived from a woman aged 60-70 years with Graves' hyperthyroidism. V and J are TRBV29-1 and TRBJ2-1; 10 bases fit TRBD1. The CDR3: CSVESPGQGYNEQFF. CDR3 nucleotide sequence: TGCAGCGTTGAATCCCCGGGACAGGGGTACAATGAGCAGTTCTTC.